This TCR beta chain was profiled in a study of graft-versus-host responses after intestinal transplantation. Study summary: All recipients were transplanted with multivisceral, liver-intestinal, or isolated intestinal grafts. Recipients uniformly received anti-thymocyte globulin induction, followed by tacrolimus and steroids for 3 to 4 years.

Grafts had their tissue processed, releasing intraepithelial and lamina propria lymphocytes. Assay: immunoSEQ multiplex PCR; the TCRdb copy retains only in-frame clones and omits some. The sample holds 25,000 to 30,000 clones; over 60% are singletons and the top ten take just over 3%. This clone was observed a single time. Its cognate antigen is unknown. Findings and caveats of the study: An association linked early post-transplant HvG declines with peak circulating GvH clone levels. The recipient marrow held GvH clones, and some of them showed up first in ileum or blood.

This specimen consisted of ileum tissue, obtained 98 days after intestinal transplantation. The receptor was derived from a human patient who received an intestinal transplant, so some T cells may come from the graft donor.

CDR3 bases: TGTGCCAGCAGTTCTACGGGAAATGAGCAGTTCTTC. Its protein is CASSSTGNEQFF. The chain recombines TRBV6-5 with TRBJ2-1; tentatively, D is TRBD2 (5 bases). V was trimmed by 4 bases and J by 7 bases, leaving 8 bases between them. CDR3 length: 12 amino acids. Germline-derived CDR1 and CDR2 are MNHEY and SVGAGI.